The rows below give T cell receptor beta chains drawn from one sample of a study of identical twins. TCRdb reanalysed the 5' RACE reads using MiXCR and keeps one entry per CDR3 protein. The sample has 400,000 to 600,000 distinct CDR3 sequences, 20% to 25% seen once. These same data were also listed under a study on yellow fever vaccine responses in identical twins.

The sequenced material came from CD4+ T cells sorted from blood. Receptors originate from a woman aged 18-29 years in good health. The CDR3 runs from the conserved cysteine through the conserved F or W. A D gene is named only where the DNA matches it firmly. Rows give clone size only sometimes, using once, few, many, or a class for an expanded clone.

d_call,j_call,v_call,clone_size,cdr3_nt,cdr3_aa
NA,TRBJ1-2,TRBV7-9,NA,TGTGCCAGCAGCCCGAGGGACACCTATGGCTACACCTTC,CASSPRDTYGYTF
TRBD2,TRBJ2-1,TRBV12-3/TRBV12-4,few,TGTGCCAGCAGTCAGCGGGGGCTCTACAATGAGCAGTTCTTC,CASSQRGLYNEQFF
NA,TRBJ2-3,TRBV28,few,TGTGCCAGCAGTTTTTGGGGAACCACAGATACGCAGTATTTT,CASSFWGTTDTQYF
NA,TRBJ2-3,TRBV9,NA,TGTGCCAGCAGCGTAGGGAATTCCTATACGCAGTATTTT,CASSVGNSYTQYF
TRBD2,TRBJ2-4,TRBV7-2,NA,TGTGCCAGCAGCGTCGCTAGCGGGAGGACCCTTGGCATTCAGTACTTC,CASSVASGRTLGIQYF
TRBD1,TRBJ1-4,TRBV7-2,few,TGTGCCAGCAGCTTAAGGGCGACAGGGAAGAGTGAAAAACTGTTTTTT,CASSLRATGKSEKLFF
NA,TRBJ2-7,TRBV12-3/TRBV12-4,NA,TGTGCCAGCAGTTCAGGAGTTTACGAGCAGTACTTC,CASSSGVYEQYF
TRBD1,TRBJ2-3,TRBV20-1,NA,TGCAGTGCTAGTGGGACAGGGTCCTCTAGCACAGATACGCAGTATTTT,CSASGTGSSSTDTQYF
TRBD2,TRBJ2-1,TRBV18,few,TGTGCCAGCTCACCGCTGAAACTAGCGGGGACGTACAATGAGCAGTTCTTC,CASSPLKLAGTYNEQFF
TRBD2,TRBJ2-7,TRBV12-3/TRBV12-4,NA,TGTGCCAGCAGTTTAGAAGGCGGGAGGGGGTACGAGCAGTACTTC,CASSLEGGRGYEQYF
NA,TRBJ2-7,TRBV5-1,NA,TGCGCCAGCAGCCGAGCGACAGGGAGGGACGAGCAGTACTTC,CASSRATGRDEQYF
NA,TRBJ1-1,TRBV9,few,TGTGCCAGCAGCGACCCAGGGGCCGTAAGCGGCAGTGAAGCTTTCTTT,CASSDPGAVSGSEAFF
TRBD1,TRBJ2-2,TRBV15,NA,TGTGCCACCAGCCGGGGACAGCTGAACACCGGGGAGCTGTTTTTT,CATSRGQLNTGELFF
TRBD2,TRBJ2-2,TRBV10-3,few,TGTGCCACAGGACTAGCAGAATACACCGGGGAGCTGTTTTTT,CATGLAEYTGELFF
NA,TRBJ2-7,TRBV3-1,few,TGTGCCAGCAGCCAAGTCCCCCACCAGGAGCAGTACTTC,CASSQVPHQEQYF
TRBD2,TRBJ2-3,TRBV6-2/TRBV6-3,few,TGTGCCAGCAACAAAGGACTAGAAACGCAGTATTTT,CASNKGLETQYF
TRBD1,TRBJ1-5,TRBV20-1,NA,TGCAGTGGAACAGGGGTTAGCAATCAGCCCCAGCATTTT,CSGTGVSNQPQHF
TRBD1,TRBJ2-7,TRBV20-1,NA,TGCAGTGCTAACCGGTTACGGGACAGCGCCTACGAGCAGTACTTC,CSANRLRDSAYEQYF
TRBD1,TRBJ1-5,TRBV2,NA,TGTGCCAGCAGTGAAGCCCGGGACAGGTCCAATCAGCCCCAGCATTTT,CASSEARDRSNQPQHF
TRBD2,TRBJ2-1,TRBV6-1,NA,TGTGCCAGCAGCCTCCAGGCAAGCGGGAGGCCCTACAATGAGCAGTTCTTC,CASSLQASGRPYNEQFF
TRBD1,TRBJ1-6,TRBV3-1,few,TGTGCCAGCAGCCGCACAGGGGCAGATTCACCCCTCCACTTT,CASSRTGADSPLHF
NA,TRBJ1-2,TRBV12-3/TRBV12-4,NA,TGTGCCAGCAGTTTAGGTTCGGATGAACCCAACTATGGCTACACCTTC,CASSLGSDEPNYGYTF
TRBD1,TRBJ1-2,TRBV12-3/TRBV12-4,many,TGTGCCAGCAGTTTTGCAGGGGGTAGCTATGGCTACACCTTC,CASSFAGGSYGYTF
NA,TRBJ2-1,TRBV20-1,NA,TGCAGTGCTAGAAAGGACGGGAGCTACAATGAGCAGTTCTTC,CSARKDGSYNEQFF
NA,TRBJ1-1,TRBV5-1,NA,TGCGCCAGCAGCTCGCCTGGCACAGGACGCCCTGAAGCTTTCTTT,CASSSPGTGRPEAFF
NA,TRBJ2-3,TRBV20-1,NA,TGCAGTGCATCCAAGGGAGACACAGCAGATACGCAGTATTTT,CSASKGDTADTQYF
TRBD2,TRBJ2-1,TRBV7-9,NA,TGTGCCAGCAGCTCGATAGCGGGAGCAATTTTGGATGAGCAGTTCTTC,CASSSIAGAILDEQFF
NA,TRBJ2-7,TRBV12-3/TRBV12-4,NA,TGTGCCAGCAGTCGGCTGGGTGTGCAGTACTTC,CASSRLGVQYF
TRBD1,TRBJ1-5,TRBV6-1,few,TGTGCCAGCAGACCCCAGGGGGCGAGTCATCAGCCCCAGCATTTT,CASRPQGASHQPQHF
TRBD2,TRBJ2-1,TRBV20-1,NA,TGCAGTGCCGGAGCGGGAGGGGTGTTCTACAATGAGCAGTTCTTC,CSAGAGGVFYNEQFF
TRBD2,TRBJ2-3,TRBV4-1,few,TGCGCCAGCAGCCAAGAGGGGCAGCGGGGAAGCGGGACGCAGTATTTT,CASSQEGQRGSGTQYF
TRBD1,TRBJ2-5,TRBV6-5,NA,TGTGCCAGCAGTTACTCCTCGGGACAGTTGGAGACCCAGTACTTC,CASSYSSGQLETQYF
TRBD1,TRBJ1-2,TRBV12-3/TRBV12-4,few,TGTGCCAGCAGCCAGAGGACAGGAATGAATGGCTACACCTTC,CASSQRTGMNGYTF
NA,TRBJ1-5,TRBV20-1,few,TGCAGTGCTAGAGGGAATAGCAATCAGCCCCAGCATTTT,CSARGNSNQPQHF
TRBD2,TRBJ2-3,TRBV20-1,few,TGCAGTGCTTGGGGACTAGCGGGGGGGAAAGATACGCAGTATTTT,CSAWGLAGGKDTQYF
TRBD2,TRBJ2-3,TRBV6-1,few,TGTGCCAGCAGGCCCAGCGGGGCGGACACAGATACGCAGTATTTT,CASRPSGADTDTQYF
TRBD2,TRBJ2-3,TRBV10-3,few,TGTGCCATCAGTGAGTCGCGGGGGACTACCACAGATACGCAGTATTTT,CAISESRGTTTDTQYF
NA,TRBJ2-2,TRBV28,few,TGTGCCAGCAGTTTCAGGGTTAAGACCGGGGAGCTGTTTTTT,CASSFRVKTGELFF
NA,TRBJ2-2,TRBV28,NA,TGTGCCAGCAGTTGGAAAGGTGTCGGGGAGCTGTTTTTT,CASSWKGVGELFF
TRBD1,TRBJ1-4,TRBV29-1,many,TGCAGCGTCGCCGGGACAGGGGAAAAACTGTTTTTT,CSVAGTGEKLFF
NA,TRBJ2-3,TRBV7-9,few,TGTGCCAGCAGCCAAAGCTCCGTGGATACGCAGTATTTT,CASSQSSVDTQYF